This TCR beta chain appears in the sequencing data of a study of metastatic and nonmetastatic thyroid tumors. Among the patients, none had received any treatment before thyroid surgery. TCRdb reanalyzed the PCR reads with MiXCR. Of roughly 27,000 clones in the sample, 24% are singletons; the top ten hold roughly 15%. The germline V gene encodes CDR1 DFQATT and CDR2 SNEGSKA (reference sequence). The CDR3 covers 14 residues. The ends were cut back, 2 bases at V and 6 bases at J, with 14 bases in the middle. The chain links TRBV20-1 to TRBJ1-5, with D possibly TRBD1 on 6 matching bases. The sequence was obtained from a female donor with papillary thyroid cancer or a benign thyroid nodule (not recorded which). Some clones in this sample may be carry-over from other donors' samples. Sample: blood. CDR3 DNA: TGCAGTGCTAGAACAGGGTTTGAGGGTCAGCCCCAGCATTTT. This codes for CSARTGFEGQPQHF.